Below, one T cell receptor (beta chain) is given with its context. This sample was included in a study of shared clonotypes between healthy human individuals. The repertoire was sequenced with immunoSEQ multiplex PCR; TCRdb's copy has only in-frame clones and lacks some. Among some 1.5 million clones listed, 95% to 99% were seen once. Germline V gene lookup returns CDR1 SGDLS and CDR2 YYNGEE. The CDR3 is 15 amino acids. V was clipped by 0 bases and J by 0 bases, with 10 bases between them. This rearrangement joins TRBV9 to TRBJ2-7; D call uncertain. The receptor was derived from a young man in good health. What was sequenced was naive CD4+ T cells sorted from blood. Subset specified: CD45RA+ positively selected. The CDR3 DNA sequence: TGTGCCAGCAGCGTAGGTGTGGGGTTCTCCTACGAGCAGTACTTC. Encoded protein: CASSVGVGFSYEQYF.